Each of the 28 T cell receptor beta chains below was sequenced from the same sample in a study of breast tumors, draining lymph nodes, adjacent tissues. TCRdb fed the multiplex PCR reads into MiXCR, producing one record per CDR3 protein. The repertoire holds some 130,000 distinct CDR3 sequences, with about 22% as singletons. Samples came from axillary lymph nodes draining the breast cancer. Specimen: axillary lymph node tissue. These receptors came from a female donor with breast cancer. Some clones in this sample may be carry-over from other donors' samples.

The table lists this clonotype with many counts. Mismatch with germline at one junction end may stem from a read error. The J gene is TRBJ2-1, the V gene TRBV27; 10 nucleotides match TRBD2. Germline assignment: CDR1 MNHEY and CDR2 SMNVEV (reference sequence). The CDR3 spans 15 residues. For the CDR3, the DNA is TGTGCCAGCAGTTTAAGTCCTAGCGGGAGATCCCCCTCACTCTTC. Translating it yields CASSLSPSGRSPSLF.

The table lists this clonotype with many counts. The chain carries TRBV6-2 or TRBV6-3 and TRBJ2-3; D is perhaps TRBD1 or TRBD2 (5 bases each). V was trimmed by 2 bases and J by 2 bases, leaving 17 bases between them. Germline lookup yields CDR1 MNHEY and CDR2 SVGEGT. This CDR3 spans 17 amino acids. The CDR3 region is CASSYRDGTNPTDTQYF. The CDR3 bases are TGTGCCAGCAGTTACAGGGACGGAACGAACCCCACAGATACGCAGTATTTT.

As regards this clonotype: A much larger clone differs from this one at a single base, so this may be a read error. The chain uses TRBV19 and TRBJ2-1, with TRBD2 identical over 10 bases. The CDR3 has 15 residues. Germline CDR1 is LNHDA and CDR2 is SQIVND (reference sequence). With V trimmed by 8 bases and J by 9 bases, 13 bases remained unmatched. The CDR3 coding sequence is TGTGCCAGTGCGATTCTAGCGGGAGCTCGCAGTGAGCAGTTCTTC. Translating it yields CASAILAGARSEQFF.

This clonotype was recorded at least ten times. The CDR3 here is CASSEAGVGTQYF. CDR3 nucleotide sequence: TGTGCCAGCAGTGAAGCGGGGGTCGGGACCCAGTACTTC. The chain combines TRBV2 with TRBJ2-5; D may match TRBD1 or TRBD2 (5 bases each). The CDR3 loop spans 13 amino acids. The germline V gene has CDR1 SNHLY and CDR2 FYNNEI. Trimming cost V 0 bases and J 7 bases, with 9 bases left between them.

There are many counts of this clonotype. The chain couples TRBV15 to TRBJ1-2; D is possibly TRBD1 (6 bases). Trimming stripped 5 bases from V and 5 bases from J, with 12 bases between. CDR1 and CDR2 (germline): LNHNV, YYDKDF (reference sequence). The CDR3 consists of 13 residues. The CDR3 is CATSSTGFYGYTF. The CDR3 coding sequence is TGTGCCACCAGCTCTACAGGGTTTTATGGCTACACCTTC.

This clonotype was recorded at least ten times. J is TRBJ2-1 and V is TRBV5-6; D assignment may be TRBD1 or TRBD2 (5 bases each). V was pared by 7 bases and J by 7 bases, with 15 bases between. The CDR3 contains 13 residues. Germline V lookup: CDR1 SGHDT, CDR2 YYEEEE. CDR3 sequence reads: CASRGWGRNEQFF. The CDR3 DNA reads TGTGCCAGCCGGGGCTGGGGTCGGAATGAGCAGTTCTTC. Drawing the rest from reference TRBV5-6 and TRBJ2-1, the complete variable domain is DAGVTQSPTHLIKTRGQQVTLRCSPKSGHDTVSWYQQALGQGPQFIFQYYEEEERQRGNFPDRFSGHQFPNYSSELNVNALLLGDSALYLCASRGWGRNEQFFGPGTRLTVL.

The V and J genes are TRBV28 and TRBJ2-5; D might be TRBD2 (6 bases). Germline V gene sequence: CDR1 MDHEN, CDR2 SYDVKM. This CDR3 spans 15 amino acids. Trimming shortened V by 11 bases and J by 0 bases, and 19 bases separated the two germline ends. The CDR3 nucleotides read TGTGCCGCCCGACGAAGGGGACTTCACCAAGAGACCCAGTACTTC. Translation: CAARRRGLHQETQYF.

The rearrangement links TRBV5-4 to TRBJ2-3, with 9 bases fitting TRBD2. From germline, CDR1 is SGHNT and CDR2 YYREEE (reference sequence). The CDR3 totals 16 residues. Trimming took 4 bases from V and 4 from J; bases not matched to a gene: 10. The CDR3 loop is CASSMTSGAGADTQYF. In DNA form, the CDR3 reads TGTGCCAGCAGCATGACTAGCGGAGCCGGGGCAGATACGCAGTATTTT.

This clonotype came up many times. The genes are TRBV7-8 and TRBJ2-1; D is possibly TRBD1 (8 bases). V lost 5 bases and J lost 8, with 19 bases in between. The CDR3 is made up of 15 amino acids. From germline, CDR1 is SGHVS and CDR2 FQNEAQ. The DNA for the CDR3 is TGTGCCAGCAGCCACCACAGGGGGGGTAACGATGAGCAGTTCTTC. Its protein product is CASSHHRGGNDEQFF.

The sample holds many counts of this clonotype. The chain's CDR3 is CASSPGDRTDTQYF. The CDR3 nucleotides read TGTGCCAGCTCACCCGGGGACAGGACAGATACGCAGTATTTT. This chain connects TRBV18 to TRBJ2-3, with TRBD1 identical over 8 bases. The germline gives CDR1 KGHSH, CDR2 LQKENI. The CDR3 length is 14 residues. After removal of 3 bases from V and 3 bases from J, the junction contained 2 bases not matched to a gene.

This clonotype was detected ten times or more. The chain couples TRBV7-3 to TRBJ2-1; 11 bases match TRBD2. The CDR3 length is 16 residues. V gave up 5 bases and J gave up 2 bases; unmatched junction bases: 5. Germline lookup yields CDR1 SGHTA and CDR2 FQGTGA. The CDR3 bases are TGTGCCAGCAGCGTTAGCGGGAGGGCCCCCTACAATGAGCAGTTCTTC. Residues: CASSVSGRAPYNEQFF.

This clonotype was recorded at least ten times. This chain uses TRBV7-2 with TRBJ2-3; 9 nucleotides agree with TRBD1. The CDR3 sequence is 13 residues long. The V gene end was trimmed by 5 bases and the J gene end by 4 bases; junction bases not matched to a gene: 1. Germline-derived CDR1 and CDR2 are SGHTA and FQGNSA. CDR3 in DNA: TGTGCCAGCAGCAGACAGGGGGCAGATACGCAGTATTTT. Its translation is CASSRQGADTQYF.

Of note for this clonotype: A much more abundant neighbour one base away suggests this may be a read error. CDR3 protein: CASSIRGTRRNYGYTF. CDR3 in DNA: TGTGCCAGTAGTATAAGGGGGACAAGGAGGAACTATGGCTACACCTTC. The chain recombines TRBV19 with TRBJ1-2; D might be TRBD1 (6 bases). The V gene lost 2 bases and the J gene lost 2 bases, with 15 bases spanning the gap. Germline V gene data show CDR1 as LNHDA and CDR2 as SQIVND (reference sequence). The CDR3 loop spans 16 amino acids.

The chain joins TRBV28 to TRBJ2-7, with unresolved D. The CDR3 covers 10 residues. V shed 10 bases and J shed 6 bases, with 10 bases lying between them. The V gene's germline CDR1 is MDHEN and CDR2 SYDVKM. CDR3 region: CATQRGEQYF. The DNA of the CDR3 is TGTGCCACTCAGCGAGGCGAGCAGTACTTC.

This clonotype showed up many times. The chain combines TRBV12-3 or TRBV12-4 with TRBJ2-7, with TRBD2 as a possible D gene (5 bases). Trimming cost V 7 bases and J 3 bases, with 16 bases left between them. This CDR3 spans 14 amino acids. The CDR3 bases are TGTGCCAGCACCAAGGACCGGGGATACTACGAGCAGTACTTC. It is translated as CASTKDRGYYEQYF.

This clonotype was counted between two and nine times. This may come from a read error, since a much larger clone is one base off. The chain carries TRBV12-3 or TRBV12-4 and TRBJ2-7, with 8 nucleotides matching TRBD1. This CDR3 has 15 residues. DNA of the CDR3: TGTGCCAGCACTCAGTCCGGGACAGGAGACTACGGGCAGTACTTC. The encoded protein is CASTQSGTGDYGQYF.

On this clonotype: Likely a read error: the CDR3 ends without its conserved phenylalanine or tryptophan. This rearrangement joins TRBV7-3 to TRBJ2-5; unclear D gene. The germline V gene encodes CDR1 SGHTA and CDR2 FQGTGA. The germline V and J ends were trimmed by 2 bases and 3 bases, with 7 bases remaining between them. There are 13 residues in the CDR3. The CDR3 bases are TGTGCCAGCAGCTTAGGCAAAAAAGAGACCCAGTACCTC. Protein product: CASSLGKKETQYL.

This clonotype appeared many times. This chain uses TRBV4-3 with TRBJ2-7; 9 bases align to TRBD2. The length of the CDR3 is 15 residues. Germline CDR1 is LGHNA and CDR2 is YSLEER. The trim removed 1 base at V and 0 bases at J, leaving 1 base unmatched. The CDR3 loop reads CASSQVSGSSYEQYF. The CDR3 nucleotides read TGCGCCAGCAGCCAAGTTAGCGGGAGCTCCTACGAGCAGTACTTC.

The J gene is TRBJ2-7, the V gene TRBV11-3; 7 bases line up with TRBD2. Germline CDR1 is SGHNT and CDR2 is YENEEA. After removal of 0 bases from V and 5 bases from J, the junction contained 7 bases not matched to a gene. The length of the CDR3 is 15 residues. The CDR3 coding sequence is TGTGCCAGCAGCTTAGAACCCAGGGCGGGGGACGAGCAGTACTTC. Translation: CASSLEPRAGDEQYF. Looking up the rest from reference TRBV11-3 and TRBJ2-7 gives the full variable domain: EAGVVQSPRYKIIEKKQPVAFWCNPISGHNTLYWYLQNLGQGPELLIRYENEEAVDDSQLPKDRFSAERLKGVDSTLKIQPAELGDSAVYLCASSLEPRAGDEQYFGPGTRLTVT.

This clonotype was seen a few times. The chain recombines TRBV6-2 or TRBV6-3 with TRBJ2-1; D ambiguous. The CDR3 contains 17 residues. Germline CDR1 is MNHEY and CDR2 is SVGEGT. V lost 0 bases, J lost 5 bases, and 17 bases lay in between. CDR3 region: CASSYSARTPNHNEQFF. In nucleotides, the CDR3 is TGTGCCAGCAGTTACTCGGCTAGAACCCCTAATCACAATGAGCAGTTCTTC.

Worth noting for this clonotype: The germline gene is not matched at one end of the junction; a read error may be the cause. The chain links TRBV6-1 to TRBJ1-5; D gene unclear. The length of the CDR3 is 14 residues. Germline-derived CDR1 and CDR2 are MNHNS and SASEGT. CDR3 in DNA: TGCGCCAGCAGTGAACTCGGGTCCAATCAGCCCCAGCATTTT. Translation: CASSELGSNQPQHF.

This clonotype was seen ten or more times. V gene TRBV6-5 combines with J gene TRBJ2-7, with a tentative D call TRBD2 (5 bases). The CDR3 sequence is 15 residues long. V lost 0 bases and J 7 bases, leaving 16 bases between the germline ends. Germline V lookup: CDR1 MNHEY, CDR2 SVGAGI. The DNA for the CDR3 is TGTGCCAGCAGTTACTCGATCACGGGGTTGGGAGAGCAGTACTTC. This translates into CASSYSITGLGEQYF.

This clonotype has only a few counts. This sequence joins TRBV27 and TRBJ2-5; 7 nucleotides align to TRBD1. This CDR3 contains 15 residues. The V gene end was trimmed by 5 bases and the J gene end by 5 bases; junction bases not matched to a gene: 11. CDR1 MNHEY and CDR2 SMNVEV come from the germline V gene (reference sequence). DNA of the CDR3: TGTGCCAGCAGTCTCGATCAGAGGGGGCGGGAGACCCAGTACTTC. It specifies CASSLDQRGRETQYF.

The chain carries TRBV10-2 and TRBJ2-5; the D gene is possibly TRBD1 (6 bases). V was trimmed by 6 bases and J by 4 bases, leaving 9 bases between them. The germline gives CDR1 WSHSY, CDR2 SAAADI. CDR3 length equals 12 residues. CDR3 DNA sequence: TGCGCCAGCAGCCAGGGGTTAGAGACCCAGTACTTC. Its protein product is CASSQGLETQYF.

V is TRBV4-2 and J is TRBJ2-6; 8 nucleotides agree with TRBD1. From germline, CDR1 is LGHNA and CDR2 YNFKEQ. J lost 1 base, V lost 1 base, and 0 bases had no gene match. This CDR3 comprises 16 residues. The CDR3 here is CASSQGTGSGANVLTF. CDR3 sequence (DNA): TGTGCCAGCAGCCAAGGGACAGGGTCTGGGGCCAACGTCCTGACTTTC.

This clonotype was found many times. This rearrangement joins TRBV20-1 to TRBJ2-2; 7 bases match TRBD1. After removal of 6 bases from V and 0 bases from J, the junction contained 7 bases not matched to a gene. This CDR3 has 15 residues. The germline gives CDR1 DFQATT, CDR2 SNEGSKA (reference sequence). The CDR3 DNA reads TGCAGTGCACAGGGACAGCCTCCGAACACCGGGGAGCTGTTTTTT. Protein: CSAQGQPPNTGELFF.

This clonotype showed up just a few times. This may come from a read error, since a much larger clone is one base off. The rearrangement uses TRBV20-1 and TRBJ2-7; D unresolved. CDR1 and CDR2 from the germline V gene are DFQATT and SNEGSKA (reference sequence). The V end was cut by 3 bases, the J end by 8 bases, with 8 bases between. The CDR3 is 10 residues long. CDR3 loop: CSASRHKQYF. CDR3 DNA sequence: TGCAGTGCTAGTAGACACAAGCAGTACTTC.

This clonotype occurred many times. The chain couples TRBV27 to TRBJ2-7; possibly TRBD2 for D (5 bases). The V gene's germline CDR1 is MNHEY and CDR2 SMNVEV (reference sequence). This CDR3 is built from 14 residues. V lost 5 bases to trimming and J lost 5 bases, with 16 bases between them. In nucleotides, the CDR3 is TGTGCCAGCAGTCCTAGCACTCATTTCAACGAGCAGTACTTC. Translated, it gives CASSPSTHFNEQYF.